This TCR beta chain was recovered during a study of T cell repertoires in cytomegalovirus infection. Study as a whole: In the study, CMV epitopes included recently identified HLA-C-restricted and well-studied HLA-B-restricted ones. Matching HLA type and CMV infection were both indicated by public TCR beta signatures. General observations from the study: CMV-specific HLA-C-restricted TCR beta clonotypes dominated the ex vivo response. Summed frequency of public TCR beta families distinguished CMV carriers with the relevant HLA.

V dropped 1 base and J dropped 6 bases, with 18 bases sitting between them. Germline loops: CDR1 SGHVS, CDR2 FNYEAQ. CDR3 length: 16 amino acids. On this clonotype itself: Its target is unknown.

TCRdb passed the reads through MiXCR, listing each CDR3 protein once. The sample lists more than 110,000 distinct CDR3 sequences; approximately 30% were seen once. The rearrangement joins TRBV7-6 to TRBJ1-1; no reliable D call. The TCR sequence derives from a human donor in good health (CMV status not recorded). Some clones in this sample may be carry-over from other donors' samples. The input for sequencing was CD8+ T cells from cultured PBMCs, taken from culture after CMV antigen stimulation. The chain's CDR3 is CASSLEGNWAVSEAFF. For the CDR3, the DNA is TGTGCCAGCAGCTTAGAAGGTAATTGGGCAGTCTCTGAAGCTTTCTTT.